This T cell receptor (beta chain) is drawn from a study of T cell responses to AZD1222 COVID-19 vaccine. Here immunoSEQ multiplex PCR was the method, and the copy in TCRdb shows in-frame clones only, minus some. The sample includes about 140,000 clones, approximately 90% of them seen just once. Germline-derived CDR1 and CDR2 are MGHDK and SYGVNS. This CDR3 has 15 residues. V dropped 5 bases and J dropped 8 bases, with 18 bases sitting between them. Study conclusions and caveats: Only after the peak T cell response were repertoires sampled.

Turning to this clone: What it recognizes is unknown.

The V and J genes are TRBV25-1 and TRBJ1-4; D is unclear. The input for sequencing was peripheral blood, taken 28 days after the second AZD1222 dose. The receptor was derived from an adult who received the AZD1222 COVID-19 vaccine. The CDR3: CASSPQTRSEEKLFF. The CDR3, as DNA: TGTGCCAGCAGTCCGCAGACACGTTCGGAGGAAAAACTGTTTTTT.